These 25 T cell receptor beta chains share one sample of origin, sequenced in a study of Graves' ophthalmopathy and Graves' hyperthyroidism. The authors amplified TCR beta CDR3 regions from RNA transcripts. HTBI primers were employed in first-round RT-PCR, then a second-round multiplex PCR followed. MiXCR, run by TCRdb on the multiplex PCR reads, gives a single entry per CDR3 protein. Of about 740,000 distinct CDR3 sequences in the sample, around 40% were seen once. Sequencing was carried out using peripheral blood. All receptors come from an adult man with Graves' ophthalmopathy.

In this sample, this clonotype turned up many times. CDR3 coding DNA: TGCAGTGCTTTTGGGTTTGTAGGGAGACAGCTAGCCACCTACGAGCAGTACTTC. Its translation: CSAFGFVGRQLATYEQYF. V gene TRBV20-1 combines with J gene TRBJ2-7, with D tentatively TRBD1 or TRBD2 (5 bases each). Germline CDR1 and CDR2: DFQATT and SNEGSKA (reference sequence). There are 18 residues in the CDR3. V was cut by 5 bases and J by 2 bases, with 28 bases left in between.

This clonotype was seen many times. The J gene is TRBJ1-3, the V gene TRBV29-1; D unresolved. Germline values: CDR1 SQVTM, CDR2 ANQGSEA. V lost 7 bases and J 11 bases, leaving 18 bases between the germline ends. The CDR3 length is 12 residues. CDR3 nucleotides: TGCAGCGCAGGCCGTTGGGCTGACCCCATATATTTT. Protein product: CSAGRWADPIYF.

This clonotype was detected a few times. This sequence joins TRBV20-1 and TRBJ1-4; 8 bases line up with TRBD1. Germline lookup yields CDR1 DFQATT and CDR2 SNEGSKA (reference sequence). V was pared by 4 bases and J by 5 bases, with 6 bases of the junction left unmatched. CDR3 length: 14 amino acids. This CDR3 is CSATPDRANEKLFF. The CDR3 DNA reads TGCAGTGCTACTCCGGACAGGGCCAATGAAAAACTGTTTTTT.

This clonotype has a handful of counts. This sequence joins TRBV6-5 and TRBJ1-5, with TRBD1 as a possible D gene (6 bases). V was shortened by 2 bases and J by 7 bases, with 12 bases between the two germline ends. This CDR3 has 14 amino acids. CDR1 is MNHEY, CDR2 SVGAGI, per germline. CDR3 sequence: CASSYDRRGQPQHF. Written as DNA, the CDR3 is TGTGCCAGCAGTTACGACAGGAGGGGACAGCCCCAGCATTTT.

In its sample, this clonotype was seen a few times. V is TRBV3-1 and J is TRBJ2-2; D remains ambiguous. The CDR3 loop spans 13 amino acids. CDR1 LGHDT and CDR2 YNNKEL come from the germline V gene (reference sequence). V was pared by 1 base and J by 4 bases, with 4 bases between. The CDR3, as DNA: TGTGCCAGCAGCCAAGCATCCACCGGGGAGCTGTTTTTT. Protein sequence: CASSQASTGELFF.

This clonotype has only one observation. The chain joins TRBV19 to TRBJ1-5, with D hard to call. The CDR3 has 10 residues. Germline V lookup: CDR1 LNHDA, CDR2 SQIVND (reference sequence). The V end was cut by 5 bases, the J end by 9 bases, with 5 bases between. The CDR3 sequence: CASSVRPQHF. The CDR3 DNA is TGTGCCAGTAGTGTCAGGCCCCAGCATTTT. Using reference TRBV19 and TRBJ1-5 for the parts outside the CDR3, the full variable domain is DGGITQSPKYLFRKEGQNVTLSCEQNLNHDAMYWYRQDPGQGLRLIYYSQIVNDFQKGDIAEGYSVSREKKESFPLTVTSAQKNPTAFYLCASSVRPQHFGDGTRLSIL.

The genes are TRBV7-9 and TRBJ1-5; 10 nucleotides align to TRBD1. CDR1 and CDR2 from the germline V gene are SEHNR and FQNEAQ (reference sequence). This CDR3 spans 14 amino acids. V gave up 5 bases and J gave up 11 bases; unmatched junction bases: 9. The CDR3 nucleotides read TGTGCCAGCAGCCAAGGACAGGGGGAAGAGACCCAGCATTTT. Its protein product is CASSQGQGEETQHF.

The sample holds a few counts of this clonotype. The V call is TRBV11-2, the J call TRBJ2-5; D remains ambiguous. Germline CDR1 and CDR2: SGHAT and FQNNGV. Between the trimmed V and J ends, which lost 1 base and 0 bases, there was a span of 6 bases. This CDR3 region has 14 residues. This CDR3 reads CASSLVGHQETQYF. CDR3 nucleotide sequence: TGTGCCAGCAGCTTAGTCGGACACCAAGAGACCCAGTACTTC.

At least ten counts were recorded for this clonotype. The chain employs TRBV19 and TRBJ1-2; D gene ambiguous. Germline-derived CDR1 and CDR2 are LNHDA and SQIVND (reference sequence). Trimming cost V 3 bases and J 4 bases, with 9 bases left between them. CDR3 length equals 13 residues. The CDR3 DNA reads as TGTGCCAGTAGTATGGGAGTCAGCTATGGCTACACCTTC. Amino acid sequence: CASSMGVSYGYTF.

In its sample, this clonotype was seen many times. V gene TRBV20-1 combines with J gene TRBJ1-1, with D unclear. In germline, CDR1 is DFQATT, CDR2 SNEGSKA (reference sequence). This CDR3 contains 11 residues. V shed 7 bases and J shed 7 bases, with 13 bases lying between them. The CDR3 spells CSVGRAGEAFF. The CDR3, as DNA: TGCAGTGTCGGCCGGGCAGGTGAAGCTTTCTTT.

CDR3 DNA sequence: TGTGCCACCAGTGATCCAGGGGGTGTCTATGGCTACACCTTC. As protein: CATSDPGGVYGYTF. V is TRBV24-1 and J is TRBJ1-2; 7 bases line up with TRBD1. Per germline, CDR1 KGHDR and CDR2 SFDVKD. The CDR3 totals 14 residues. After removal of 3 bases from V and 4 bases from J, the junction contained 4 bases not matched to a gene.

The table lists this clonotype with many counts. The chain employs TRBV7-9 and TRBJ1-6; D call uncertain. The CDR3 loop spans 14 amino acids. Trimming took off 1 base at V and 11 bases at J, with 12 bases between the two ends. Per the germline V gene, CDR1 is SEHNR and CDR2 is FQNEAQ (reference sequence). CDR3 coding DNA: TGTGCCAGCAGCTTAGTCGCAGGCCGTGCACCCCTCCACTTT. It specifies CASSLVAGRAPLHF.

The table lists this clonotype with a few counts. The V gene is TRBV7-9, the J gene TRBJ1-3, with D uncertain. Per the germline V gene, CDR1 is SEHNR and CDR2 is FQNEAQ (reference sequence). The CDR3 covers 15 residues. V was cut by 7 bases and J by 0 bases, with 13 bases left in between. The DNA of the CDR3 is TGTGCCAGCACCCCACACCCCGACTCTGGAAACACCATATATTTT. Translation gives CASTPHPDSGNTIYF.

The V call is TRBV4-1, the J call TRBJ2-5; 9 positions agree with TRBD1. Germline V gives CDR1 MGHRA, CDR2 YSYEKL. V trimming: 5 bases; J trimming: 4 bases; junction bases outside the gene matches: 11. The CDR3 is 16 amino acids. In DNA form, the CDR3 reads TGCGCCAGCAGCACAATACAGGGGGCTGACGGAGAGACCCAGTACTTC. Amino acids: CASSTIQGADGETQYF.

This clonotype was found many times. The J gene is TRBJ1-1, the V gene TRBV7-2, with no clear D. With 5 bases removed from V and 2 bases from J, the gap between germline ends came to 12 bases. Per the germline V gene, CDR1 is SGHTA and CDR2 is FQGNSA. The CDR3 sequence is 14 residues long. DNA for the CDR3: TGTGCCAGCAGCCCTCATGGTCTAAACACTGAAGCTTTCTTT. Translation: CASSPHGLNTEAFF. The full variable domain, its missing parts supplied by reference TRBV7-2 and TRBJ1-1, is GAGVSQSPSNKVTEKGKDVELRCDPISGHTALYWYRQSLGQGLEFLIYFQGNSAPDKSGLPSDRFSAERTGGSVSTLTIQRTQQEDSAVYLCASSPHGLNTEAFFGQGTRLTVV.

Ten or more counts support this clonotype. V is TRBV5-1 and J is TRBJ2-7, with D perhaps TRBD1 or TRBD2 (5 bases each). Germline-derived CDR1 and CDR2 are SGHRS and YFSETQ. CDR3 length equals 13 residues. Trimming stripped 1 base from V and 6 bases from J, with 11 bases between. The CDR3, as DNA: TGCGCCAGCAGCTTGACCGGGGCACGCGAGCAGTACTTC. Its protein is CASSLTGAREQYF.

This clonotype came up many times. V and J are TRBV29-1 and TRBJ1-1, with TRBD1 matching over 8 bases. The CDR3 runs 14 residues. Unmatched junction bases numbered 10, after V lost 6 bases and J lost 4 bases. The germline CDR1 and CDR2 sequences are SQVTM and ANQGSEA. CDR3 bases: TGCAGCGTAGACCGGACAGGGACAGGCACTGAAGCTTTCTTT. It translates to CSVDRTGTGTEAFF.

About this clonotype: This may stem from a read error, because a much larger clone lies one nucleotide away. V is TRBV7-2 and J is TRBJ1-1, with D possibly being TRBD1 (6 bases). CDR1 and CDR2 from the germline V gene are SGHTA and FQGNSA. The CDR3 is 13 residues long. The CDR3 is CASRKQGNTVAFF. For the CDR3, the DNA is TGTGCCAGCAGAAAACAGGGTAACACTGTAGCTTTCTTT.

Here the CDR3 reads CASSQGFSTGELFF. CDR3 coding DNA: TGTGCCAGCAGCCAAGGCTTTAGCACCGGGGAGCTGTTTTTT. The rearrangement links TRBV4-2 to TRBJ2-2; unclear D gene. The CDR3 consists of 14 residues. Per germline, CDR1 LGHNA and CDR2 YNFKEQ. Trimming stripped 1 base from V and 4 bases from J, with 7 bases between.

In its sample, this clonotype was seen many times. The V gene is TRBV7-8, the J gene TRBJ1-2, with TRBD1 as a possible D gene (6 bases). V was shortened by 1 base and J by 8 bases, with 14 bases between the two germline ends. The CDR3 sequence is 14 residues long. The V gene's germline CDR1 is SGHVS and CDR2 FQNEAQ. CDR3 protein: CASSLVKGGGGYTF. For the CDR3, the DNA is TGTGCCAGCAGCTTAGTCAAGGGCGGGGGCGGCTACACCTTC.

This clonotype has more than one count but fewer than ten. The rearrangement uses TRBV7-2 and TRBJ1-5; 10 bases map to TRBD1. The germline V gene encodes CDR1 SGHTA and CDR2 FQGNSA. Germline trimming cut 4 bases from V and 11 bases from J; bases unmatched to any gene: 11. This CDR3 contains 15 residues. CDR3 in DNA: TGTGCCAGCAGCTCACCGACAGGGGGCAAAACAACCCAGCATTTT. Protein product: CASSSPTGGKTTQHF. Full variable domain (remainder filled in from reference TRBV7-2 and TRBJ1-5): GAGVSQSPSNKVTEKGKDVELRCDPISGHTALYWYRQSLGQGLEFLIYFQGNSAPDKSGLPSDRFSAERTGGSVSTLTIQRTQQEDSAVYLCASSSPTGGKTTQHFGDGTRLSIL.

The chain couples TRBV25-1 to TRBJ2-2; TRBD2 matches 11 bases. The V gene end was trimmed by 5 bases and the J gene end by 1 base; junction bases not matched to a gene: 9. CDR1 MGHDK and CDR2 SYGVNS come from the germline V gene. The CDR3 covers 18 residues. The CDR3 loop is CASSYLTTSGKNTGELFF. The DNA for the CDR3 is TGTGCCAGCAGTTACCTTACGACTAGCGGGAAGAACACCGGGGAGCTGTTTTTT.

The chain uses TRBV19 and TRBJ1-1; a weak D match, TRBD1 (5 bases). The V end was cut by 9 bases, the J end by 5 bases, with 19 bases between. CDR1 LNHDA and CDR2 SQIVND come from the germline V gene (reference sequence). The CDR3 is made up of 14 amino acids. For the CDR3, the DNA is TGTGCCAGCCAACCTCCGGCGGGGCGGACTGAAGCTTTCTTT. Residues: CASQPPAGRTEAFF.

This clonotype was seen a few times. This rearrangement joins TRBV7-8 to TRBJ1-3, with a tentative D call TRBD1 (5 bases). This CDR3 spans 18 amino acids. In germline, CDR1 is SGHVS, CDR2 FQNEAQ. V was trimmed by 5 bases and J by 4 bases, leaving 24 bases between them. CDR3 region: CASSPAGPSGTRGNTIYF. The CDR3 nucleotides are TGTGCCAGCAGCCCTGCGGGGCCAAGTGGGACGAGGGGAAACACCATATATTTT.

As concerns this clonotype: This could be a read error, since a much larger clone is one nucleotide away. In DNA form, the CDR3 reads TGTGCCAGTAGTATCGGCCTGAACACTGAAGCTTCCTTT. This encodes CASSIGLNTEASF. V and J are TRBV19 and TRBJ1-1; no reliable D call. Germline assignment: CDR1 LNHDA and CDR2 SQIVND (reference sequence). This CDR3 has 13 amino acids.